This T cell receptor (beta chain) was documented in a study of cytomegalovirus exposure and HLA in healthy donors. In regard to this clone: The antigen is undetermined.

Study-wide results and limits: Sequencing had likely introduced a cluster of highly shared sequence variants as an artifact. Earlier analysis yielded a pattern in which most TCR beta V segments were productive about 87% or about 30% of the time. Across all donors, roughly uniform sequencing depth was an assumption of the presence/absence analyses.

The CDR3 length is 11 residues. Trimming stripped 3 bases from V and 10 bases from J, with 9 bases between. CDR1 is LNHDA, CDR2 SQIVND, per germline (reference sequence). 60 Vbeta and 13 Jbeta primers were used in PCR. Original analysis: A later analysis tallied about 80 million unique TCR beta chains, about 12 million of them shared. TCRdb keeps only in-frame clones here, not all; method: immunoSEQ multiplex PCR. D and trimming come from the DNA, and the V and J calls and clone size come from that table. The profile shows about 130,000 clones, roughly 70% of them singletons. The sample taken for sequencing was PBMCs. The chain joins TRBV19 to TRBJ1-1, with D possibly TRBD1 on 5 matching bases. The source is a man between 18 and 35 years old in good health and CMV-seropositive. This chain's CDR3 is CASSIYRRAFF. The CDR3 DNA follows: TGTGCCAGTAGTATTTACAGGCGAGCTTTCTTT.